This T cell receptor (beta chain) was sequenced during a study of T cell responses to AZD1222 COVID-19 vaccine. Study as a whole: Pooling was applied to second doses at about 4 or about 12 weeks.

Method: immunoSEQ multiplex PCR; TCRdb's copy keeps in-frame clones and lacks some. The table lists 130,000 or so clones, 94% of them singletons. The CDR3 sequence is 15 residues long. CDR1 is SGHDN and CDR2 is FVKESK in the germline V gene. V shed 4 bases, J shed 4 bases, and the junction held 4 bases outside the gene matches. The J gene is TRBJ2-2, the V gene TRBV14, with 9 bases matching TRBD1. The sequence was collected from an adult in good health. The material was peripheral blood, obtained on day 0 of AZD1222 vaccination. The CDR3 coding sequence is TGTGCCAGCAGCCCCCGGGACAGGGTCACCGGGGAGCTGTTTTTT. Translated: CASSPRDRVTGELFF.